This record covers a single T cell receptor (beta chain). The target of this receptor is not known. Qualities for individual bases were not recorded, and no much larger clone is one base off. The data originate from a study of cytomegalovirus exposure and HLA in healthy donors (TCRdb year 2017). Looking at the study overall: According to an earlier analysis of 550 to 750 of the donors, about 179 million T cells yielded roughly 110 million unique TCR beta sequences and approximately 300 Gb of sequence data. Around 320 gigabases of sequencing data and approximately 93 million unique TCR sequences were included in an early release covering several hundred HLA-typed donors. Of the 350 to 450 genotyped donors, 65% to 90% were placed in the genetic ancestry cluster associated with self-reported Caucasian donors. The study was designed to test whether signatures of past pathogen exposure could be identified by cataloging public T cell receptors. The study profiled the T cell repertoires of more than 500 subjects by immunosequencing and related them to cytomegalovirus serostatus. A separate validation cohort of about 110 different subjects was used in addition to the roughly 670-subject first cohort. The study combined high-throughput TCR immunosequencing, statistical association of individual TCRs with disease status, and machine learning to predict cytomegalovirus infection status. A later analysis re-analyzed previously published TCR beta repertoires from roughly 690 donors and added high-resolution HLA genotyping to study TCR occurrence patterns. The later analysis used no new phenotypic data to find candidate immune exposures, relying instead on TCR beta sequences and their occurrence across donors. An earlier analysis of 587 of the donors applied high-throughput TCR beta sequencing to assess whether each TCR beta V gene segment acted as functional or pseudogenic. Donor age, sex, ethnicity and CMV serostatus were compiled alongside the repertoire data. Genome-wide SNP genotypes for about 60% of the 666 donors were used in a later genetic analysis, which treated that subset as a discovery cohort. All discovery cohort repertoires had been generated on a single sequencing platform. HLA typing covered class I and class II loci at four-digit resolution. Typing coverage varied by locus: roughly 629-640 donors for A, B, C, DRB1 and DQB1; approximately 500 for DQA1; more than 600 for DPA1; under 490 for DPB1. Roughly five DR-DQ haplotypes were handled as single units for association and clustering because linkage in the cohort was strong. Among roughly 370 genotyped donors of the cohort, an average of roughly 240,000 unique TCR beta nucleotide sequences were sequenced per donor, 15% to 20% of them non-productive. The research as a whole found: Across donors, most TCR sequences were observed very rarely, whereas some public TCRs were present in many individuals. About 17 rarely observed V segments, including chromosome 9 orphons, were excluded from the earlier analysis of several hundred of the donors because counts were too low. A later analysis found that most CMV-associated TCR beta chains appeared HLA-restricted, with HLA associations seemingly driven largely by CMV exposure. In an earlier analysis of around 600 of the donors, most TCR beta V segments were observed in productive rearrangements about 90% or about 30% of the time, broadly matching IMGT annotations. Several of the top co-occurrence clusters appeared to be linked to parvovirus B19, influenza, CMV and Epstein-Barr virus, according to a later analysis. In vitro tests confirmed that a few of the cytomegalovirus-associated TCR beta chains recognize cytomegalovirus antigens. Because some donors lacked HLA typing at each locus, the association tests relied only on the typed subset. A later analysis associated 16,951 TCR beta sequences with specific HLA alleles at a false discovery rate of 0.05. Sequencing depth was assumed to be roughly uniform across donors in the presence/absence analyses, though that assumption may not hold. A later analysis found that TCR association rates varied across HLA loci, with DRB1 alleles showing the most associated TCRs and HLA-C alleles the fewest. An association between a missense DCLRE1C variant and V-gene and J-gene trimming of TCR beta chains was found in a later genetic analysis and replicated in an independent cohort. A further reported finding was that TCR beta sequences accurately predicted the HLA-A and HLA-B alleles for most subjects in the first cohort. The classifier was reported to diagnose cytomegalovirus status with high specificity and sensitivity in both the original and validation cohorts. A later genetic analysis reported fewer N-insertions in productive TCRs among donors in an Asian-associated ancestry cluster than the roughly 700-donor mean. The authors suggested that the approach could potentially be extended to other disease states and immunological phenotypes. A later analysis found that HLA-associated TCR beta chains were more clonally expanded and had lower generation probabilities than equally common non-associated chains. For the cohort, immune exposure information was limited to CMV serostatus. Linkage disequilibrium might explain the correlated functional status among segregating V segments, but an unknown experimental factor could not be ruled out. The study listed over 150 TCR beta chains as associated with cytomegalovirus. Only TCR beta chains were sequenced in this cohort, and the absence of alpha or paired-chain data limited detectable features. When HLA alleles, especially DR and DQ, strongly co-occurred, attributing TCR associations to individual alleles was difficult. The sequencing pipeline was judged likely to have produced a cluster of highly shared sequence variants as a technical artifact.

The cohort comprised some 730 healthy bone marrow donors. At the time of sampling, every cohort member was nominally healthy, though immune exposures that went unrecorded were likely present. The donor was CMV seronegative and belonged to the group of over 350 seronegative cohort members. Every donor gave a peripheral blood sample, and the peripheral blood mononuclear cells from that sample were used for TCR beta sequencing. The Qiagen DNeasy Blood Extraction Kit was used to extract genomic DNA from the blood cell samples. Library preparation used the immunoSEQ multiplex PCR assay. For the multiplex PCR, a mixture combining 60 forward primers for TCR Vbeta segments and 13 reverse primers for TCR Jbeta segments was used. Amplification of the CDR3 region of rearranged TCR beta genes was performed with a multiplex PCR assay on genomic DNA. Amplified TCR beta libraries were sequenced as 87-base-pair reads on the Illumina HiSeq System. The original methods were these. A later analysis counted 65 million to 90 million unique TCR beta chains across the 670 or so repertoires, and roughly 9.9 million of these chains were shared by at least two donors. A nearest-neighbor algorithm error-corrected the raw reads and collapsed the reads into unique sequences, merging closely related sequences to remove PCR and sequencing errors. To assign V, D and J gene segments, CDR3 sequences were aligned to IMGT reference sequences. Each retained sequence needed at least a six-nucleotide match to both a V gene segment and a J gene segment. A rearrangement counted as productive if the CDR3 had no stop codons and remained in frame with V and J, and every other rearrangement counted as non-productive. CDR3 was defined by IMGT convention, running from the second conserved V-encoded cysteine to the conserved J-encoded phenylalanine. The earlier analysis of a few hundred of the donors excluded any sequence lacking an unambiguous match to a single V gene segment. An earlier analysis of 500 to 700 of the donors classified V segments as functional when productive rearrangements were above 56.7% and as segregating when the standard deviation between donors was above 5%. A statistical classification framework was developed to diagnose cytomegalovirus status using the catalog of TCR beta chain sequences. A later analysis assigned V and J genes by comparing TCR nucleotide sequences with IMGT/GENE-DB human TR gene sequences. A later analysis assigned CDR3 sequences and most-parsimonious VDJ recombination scenarios with the TCRdist pipeline. In a later analysis, every TCR beta chain was defined by the combination of its CDR3 amino acid sequence and its V-gene family, and reads without a unique V-gene family were dropped. To address suspected cross-contamination and a sequencing artifact, a later analysis removed roughly 580 highly shared, low-generation-probability nucleotide sequences. In a later analysis, a clonal expansion index was calculated for each public chain from normalized within-repertoire ranks of inferred template counts. In a later analysis, generation probabilities were computed with a VDJ recombination model fitted to out-of-frame rearrangements, and the resulting probabilities were checked against IGoR. Hypergeometric tests were used in a later analysis to score TCR-TCR, TCR-HLA and TCR-CMV co-occurrence, with a repertoire-size bias correction applied to the TCR pairs. In a later analysis, false discovery rates were estimated by permuting HLA or CMV assignments 20 times. In a later analysis, co-occurring TCRs were grouped using DBSCAN, and TCRdist sequence similarity was added for clustering within HLA-allele-positive subsets. For co-occurrence clustering, repertoires with fewer than 30,000 or more than 120,000 public chains were excluded, along with roughly five repertoires with anomalous nucleotide sharing. TCRdb carries this immuneACCESS record with in-frame sequences only. Its versions omit some clonotypes, under half of them owing to an unresolved V gene in the studies checked, with the rest unexplained. The V and J calls and clone size come from that table; D and trimming were worked out from the DNA. The sample yields 100,000 to 150,000 clones; approximately 80% were counted once. The ten top clones hold around 3.6% of the sample.

The source material was PBMCs. The source is a man between 35 and 55 years old in good health and CMV-seronegative.

The DNA sequence is TGTGCCAGCAGCTTATTCGCGGTGGGCGAGCAGTACTTC. Its coded protein is CASSLFAVGEQYF. Rearrangement joined TRBV7-2 to TRBJ2-7, with the D gene not clear enough to name. CDR1 and CDR2 are drawn from the germline V gene: SGHTA, FQGNSA. V is clipped by 2 bases and J by 6 bases, and the sequence between their germline boundaries is 11 bases long. The CDR3 runs 13 residues from the cysteine to the phenylalanine. Left in the record is the CDR3 DNA by itself, 39 bases read in frame from the first base.